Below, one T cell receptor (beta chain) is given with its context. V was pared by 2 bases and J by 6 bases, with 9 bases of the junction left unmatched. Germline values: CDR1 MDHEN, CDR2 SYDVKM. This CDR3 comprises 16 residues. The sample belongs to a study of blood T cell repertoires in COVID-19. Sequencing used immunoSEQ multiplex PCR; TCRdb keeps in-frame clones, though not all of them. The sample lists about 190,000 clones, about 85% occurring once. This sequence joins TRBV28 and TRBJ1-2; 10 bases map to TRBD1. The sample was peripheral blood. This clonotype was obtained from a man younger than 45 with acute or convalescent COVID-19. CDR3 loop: CASSLNSRTGGHGYTF. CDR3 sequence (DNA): TGTGCCAGCAGTTTAAATTCCAGGACAGGGGGTCATGGCTACACCTTC.